The TCR beta chain described here comes from a study of blood T cell repertoires in COVID-19. Study information: The United States, Italy and Spain were the sources of the acute and convalescent COVID-19 samples. In each case, the material was cDNA or gDNA derived from T cells, B-cell-depleted T cells, or PBMCs.

Germline CDR1 reads LNHDA; CDR2 reads SQIVND (reference sequence). The CDR3 has 14 amino acids. V was cut by 7 bases and J by 4 bases, with 14 bases left in between. The repertoire was sequenced with immunoSEQ multiplex PCR; TCRdb's copy has only in-frame clones and lacks some. The table shows under 300,000 clones, with about 90% occurring only once. Source material: peripheral blood. The chain uses TRBV19 and TRBJ2-1; weak D call: TRBD2 (6 bases). The clonotype originates from a man aged 60 to 69 with acute or convalescent COVID-19. CDR3: CASISRDSYNEQFF. DNA of the CDR3: TGTGCCAGTATCTCGAGGGACTCTTACAATGAGCAGTTCTTC.